Listed below are T cell receptor beta chains from one sample, sequenced in a study of cytomegalovirus exposure and HLA in healthy donors. Some clones are missing from TCRdb's copy, which holds only in-frame ones; the method was immunoSEQ multiplex PCR. Of around 94,000 clones listed, about 81% are singletons. Material: PBMCs. The receptors were gathered from a man aged 18 to 30 in good health and CMV-seronegative. Both conserved end residues are part of each CDR3. A D gene is named only where the DNA matches it firmly. Only some rows state a clone size, as once, few, many or a class for expanded clones.

V gene: TRBV9; D gene: TRBD2; J gene: TRBJ2-1; clone size: .; CDR3 protein: CASSVSGKQFF; CDR3 DNA: TGTGCCAGCAGCGTAAGCGGGAAGCAGTTCTTC
V gene: TRBV14; D gene: .; J gene: TRBJ2-4; clone size: .; CDR3 protein: CASSPRQELAKNIQYF; CDR3 DNA: TGTGCCAGCAGCCCCAGACAGGAGCTAGCCAAAAACATTCAGTACTTC
V gene: TRBV7-2; D gene: .; J gene: TRBJ1-4; clone size: .; CDR3 protein: CASRNPGREKLFF; CDR3 DNA: TGTGCCAGCAGGAACCCAGGTAGAGAAAAACTGTTTTTT
V gene: TRBV19; D gene: .; J gene: TRBJ2-1; clone size: .; CDR3 protein: CASSLGLDYNEQFF; CDR3 DNA: TGTGCCAGTAGTCTAGGACTTGATTACAATGAGCAGTTCTTC
V gene: TRBV6-5; D gene: TRBD1; J gene: TRBJ2-7; clone size: .; CDR3 protein: CASSRGTAYSYEQYF; CDR3 DNA: TGTGCCAGCAGCCGAGGGACAGCCTACTCCTACGAGCAGTACTTC
V gene: TRBV7-8; D gene: TRBD1; J gene: TRBJ1-5; clone size: few; CDR3 protein: CASSLGAGGGQPQHF; CDR3 DNA: TGTGCCAGCAGCTTAGGAGCAGGGGGCGGTCAGCCCCAGCATTTT
V gene: TRBV7-9; D gene: .; J gene: TRBJ1-4; clone size: once; CDR3 protein: CAAGEKLFF; CDR3 DNA: TGTGCCGCGGGAGAAAAACTGTTTTTT
V gene: TRBV27; D gene: TRBD2; J gene: TRBJ2-3; clone size: .; CDR3 protein: CASSFWRGDTDTQYF; CDR3 DNA: TGTGCCAGCAGTTTTTGGCGGGGGGACACAGATACGCAGTATTTT
V gene: TRBV25-1; D gene: TRBD2; J gene: TRBJ2-5; clone size: .; CDR3 protein: CASRRGYQETQYF; CDR3 DNA: TGTGCCAGCAGGCGGGGGTACCAAGAGACCCAGTACTTC
V gene: TRBV5-4; D gene: TRBD1; J gene: TRBJ2-7; clone size: .; CDR3 protein: CASSLGQGKKSGDEQYF; CDR3 DNA: TGTGCCAGCAGCTTGGGACAGGGGAAAAAATCCGGGGACGAGCAGTACTTC
V gene: TRBV5-1; D gene: TRBD2; J gene: TRBJ2-7; clone size: .; CDR3 protein: CASRPSGFGGVGSYEQYF; CDR3 DNA: TGCGCCAGCAGGCCTAGCGGATTCGGGGGGGTGGGCTCCTACGAGCAGTACTTC
V gene: TRBV5-6; D gene: .; J gene: TRBJ2-7; clone size: .; CDR3 protein: CASTPRTGRSYEQYF; CDR3 DNA: TGTGCCAGCACCCCGCGGACGGGAAGATCCTACGAGCAGTACTTC
V gene: TRBV28; D gene: .; J gene: TRBJ2-1; clone size: .; CDR3 protein: CASFEQYANEQFF; CDR3 DNA: TGTGCCAGCTTCGAACAGTATGCCAATGAGCAGTTCTTC
V gene: TRBV19; D gene: TRBD2; J gene: TRBJ2-5; clone size: .; CDR3 protein: CASSVGLAGGETQYF; CDR3 DNA: TGTGCCAGTAGTGTCGGACTAGCGGGAGGGGAGACCCAGTACTTC
V gene: TRBV14; D gene: .; J gene: TRBJ1-1; clone size: .; CDR3 protein: CASSIKGQWGMNTEAFF; CDR3 DNA: TGTGCCAGCAGCATAAAGGGGCAATGGGGTATGAACACTGAAGCTTTCTTT
V gene: TRBV18; D gene: .; J gene: TRBJ2-5; clone size: .; CDR3 protein: CASSPGLQETQYF; CDR3 DNA: TGTGCCAGCTCACCGGGACTCCAAGAGACCCAGTACTTC
V gene: TRBV5-1; D gene: .; J gene: TRBJ2-1; clone size: .; CDR3 protein: CASSFYSGVEQFF; CDR3 DNA: TGCGCCAGCAGCTTTTATTCGGGAGTTGAGCAGTTCTTC
V gene: TRBV5-4; D gene: TRBD1; J gene: TRBJ2-3; clone size: .; CDR3 protein: CASGPGNGVDRGTDTQYF; CDR3 DNA: TGTGCCAGCGGGCCCGGGAACGGGGTCGACAGGGGAACAGATACGCAGTATTTT
V gene: TRBV6-1; D gene: .; J gene: TRBJ1-2; clone size: .; CDR3 protein: CASSEIWQAGGYTF; CDR3 DNA: TGTGCCAGCAGTGAGATCTGGCAGGCGGGGGGCTACACCTTC
V gene: TRBV14; D gene: .; J gene: TRBJ1-2; clone size: .; CDR3 protein: CASSQDRVPSGGYTF; CDR3 DNA: TGTGCCAGCAGCCAAGATCGGGTGCCGTCCGGGGGCTACACCTTC
V gene: TRBV28; D gene: TRBD1; J gene: TRBJ1-1; clone size: once; CDR3 protein: CASSTTGIRGTEAFF; CDR3 DNA: TGTGCCAGCAGTACGACAGGGATAAGGGGCACTGAAGCTTTCTTT
V gene: TRBV15; D gene: TRBD1; J gene: TRBJ1-1; clone size: .; CDR3 protein: CATSTRTGASEAFF; CDR3 DNA: TGTGCCACCAGCACCCGAACAGGGGCAAGCGAAGCTTTCTTT
V gene: TRBV2; D gene: .; J gene: TRBJ1-1; clone size: once; CDR3 protein: CASSELGFDTEAFF; CDR3 DNA: TGTGCCAGCAGTGAACTGGGCTTCGACACTGAAGCTTTCTTT
V gene: TRBV2; D gene: .; J gene: TRBJ2-7; clone size: .; CDR3 protein: CASSFWTGSYEQYF; CDR3 DNA: TGTGCCAGCAGTTTTTGGACTGGTTCCTACGAGCAGTACTTC
V gene: TRBV27; D gene: .; J gene: TRBJ2-7; clone size: .; CDR3 protein: CASSLQGFYEQYF; CDR3 DNA: TGTGCCAGCAGTTTACAGGGTTTCTACGAGCAGTACTTC
V gene: TRBV7-8; D gene: TRBD2; J gene: TRBJ2-5; clone size: .; CDR3 protein: CASRKRGGETQYF; CDR3 DNA: TGTGCCAGCCGCAAGCGGGGGGGGGAGACCCAGTACTTC
V gene: TRBV18; D gene: .; J gene: TRBJ1-5; clone size: .; CDR3 protein: CASSPTQGLVIQPQHF; CDR3 DNA: TGTGCCAGCTCACCCACCCAGGGGTTAGTTATTCAGCCCCAGCATTTT
V gene: TRBV6-5; D gene: TRBD1; J gene: TRBJ1-1; clone size: once; CDR3 protein: CATRTGNTEAFF; CDR3 DNA: TGTGCCACCAGGACAGGGAACACTGAAGCTTTCTTT
V gene: TRBV5-1; D gene: .; J gene: TRBJ1-2; clone size: .; CDR3 protein: CASSLAVSTVYGYTF; CDR3 DNA: TGCGCCAGCAGCTTGGCCGTCTCGACAGTATATGGCTACACCTTC
V gene: TRBV7-2; D gene: TRBD2; J gene: TRBJ2-3; clone size: once; CDR3 protein: CASSSSGMADTQYF; CDR3 DNA: TGTGCCAGCAGCTCCAGCGGGATGGCAGATACGCAGTATTTT
V gene: TRBV7-9; D gene: .; J gene: TRBJ1-3; clone size: .; CDR3 protein: CASSLGEAVAIYF; CDR3 DNA: TGTGCCAGCAGCTTGGGGGAGGCCGTCGCCATATATTTT
V gene: TRBV7-2; D gene: TRBD1; J gene: TRBJ1-6; clone size: .; CDR3 protein: CASRLTGEGSPLHF; CDR3 DNA: TGTGCCAGCAGGTTGACAGGGGAGGGATCACCCCTCCACTTT
V gene: TRBV4-1; D gene: TRBD1; J gene: TRBJ1-1; clone size: medium-sized; CDR3 protein: CASRGQLKNTEAFF; CDR3 DNA: TGCGCCAGCAGGGGACAGCTTAAGAACACTGAAGCTTTCTTT
V gene: TRBV19; D gene: .; J gene: TRBJ1-5; clone size: .; CDR3 protein: CASLPRAGQPQHF; CDR3 DNA: TGTGCCAGCCTCCCGAGGGCGGGTCAGCCCCAGCATTTT
V gene: TRBV5-6; D gene: TRBD1; J gene: TRBJ2-7; clone size: few; CDR3 protein: CASSLTGTGVPYEQYF; CDR3 DNA: TGTGCCAGCAGCCTAACCGGGACAGGGGTACCCTACGAGCAGTACTTC
V gene: TRBV5-1; D gene: .; J gene: TRBJ2-7; clone size: .; CDR3 protein: CASSLGDTGSEQYF; CDR3 DNA: TGCGCCAGCAGCTTGGGGGACACAGGGAGCGAGCAGTACTTC
V gene: TRBV5-1; D gene: TRBD1; J gene: TRBJ1-2; clone size: .; CDR3 protein: CASSLVGTGGASRGYTF; CDR3 DNA: TGCGCCAGCAGCTTAGTCGGGACAGGGGGCGCTTCTCGAGGCTACACCTTC
V gene: TRBV9; D gene: TRBD1; J gene: TRBJ1-1; clone size: .; CDR3 protein: CASSGRKGQIPGEAFF; CDR3 DNA: TGTGCCAGCAGCGGAAGGAAGGGACAGATCCCAGGTGAAGCTTTCTTT
V gene: TRBV6-4; D gene: .; J gene: TRBJ1-4; clone size: .; CDR3 protein: CASSDGVGEKLFF; CDR3 DNA: TGTGCCAGCAGTGACGGAGTTGGTGAAAAACTGTTTTTT
V gene: TRBV6-5; D gene: TRBD1; J gene: TRBJ2-7; clone size: .; CDR3 protein: CASSYTWDRVYEQYF; CDR3 DNA: TGTGCCAGCAGTTACACCTGGGACAGGGTCTACGAGCAGTACTTC
V gene: TRBV29-1; D gene: .; J gene: TRBJ1-1; clone size: .; CDR3 protein: CSARPSGNTEAFF; CDR3 DNA: TGCAGCGCGCGACCCTCAGGAAACACTGAAGCTTTCTTT
V gene: TRBV6-5; D gene: TRBD1; J gene: TRBJ1-2; clone size: .; CDR3 protein: CASRRQGGYTF; CDR3 DNA: TGTGCCAGCAGGCGACAGGGGGGCTACACCTTC
V gene: TRBV9; D gene: TRBD2; J gene: TRBJ2-1; clone size: .; CDR3 protein: CASSQTASGRNEQFF; CDR3 DNA: TGTGCCAGCAGCCAAACGGCTAGCGGGAGGAATGAGCAGTTCTTC
V gene: TRBV10-3; D gene: .; J gene: TRBJ1-1; clone size: .; CDR3 protein: CAISESTGSSTEAFF; CDR3 DNA: TGTGCCATCAGTGAGTCAACAGGATCGAGCACTGAAGCTTTCTTT
V gene: TRBV19; D gene: .; J gene: TRBJ1-1; clone size: .; CDR3 protein: CASSTQSSQRWLINTEAFF; CDR3 DNA: TGTGCCAGTAGTACCCAATCATCCCAGCGGTGGCTGATAAACACTGAAGCTTTCTTT